This passage covers 27 T cell receptor beta chains from one sample sequenced in a study of T cell repertoires in cytomegalovirus infection. These receptors' targets are unknown. MiXCR, run by TCRdb on the reads, gives a single entry per CDR3 protein. Of around 770,000 distinct CDR3 sequences listed, almost 30% are singletons. The sample here was cultured CD8+ T cells from PBMCs, taken from culture after CMV antigen stimulation. These receptor sequences come from a human donor in good health (CMV status not recorded). Some clones in this sample may be carry-over from other donors' samples.

V usage is TRBV13 and J usage is TRBJ1-6; tentative D call: TRBD1 (5 bases). Germline V lookup: CDR1 PRHDT, CDR2 FYEKMQ (reference sequence). CDR3 length equals 15 residues. V was pared by 5 bases and J by 4 bases, with 12 bases between. The CDR3 region has the DNA TGTGCCAGCAGCCGTAAAGGGGTTTATAATTCACCCCTCCACTTT. This encodes CASSRKGVYNSPLHF.

In its sample, this clonotype was seen once. The J gene is TRBJ2-5, the V gene TRBV10-3, with D possibly matching TRBD1 (6 bases). Looked up from germline, CDR1 is ENHRY and CDR2 is SYGVKD. V was trimmed by 6 bases and J by 5 bases, leaving 13 bases between them. The length of the CDR3 is 13 residues. The CDR3 region has the DNA TGTGCCATCAGCCCGACAGGTTGGGAGACCCAGTACTTC. Amino acid sequence: CAISPTGWETQYF.

In this sample, this clonotype turned up a few times. The genes are TRBV7-9 and TRBJ2-5; 11 bases are a match to TRBD2. The length of the CDR3 is 17 residues. Germline trimming cut 1 base from V and 0 bases from J; bases unmatched to any gene: 4. Germline CDR1 SEHNR, CDR2 FQNEAQ (reference sequence). CDR3 bases: TGTGCCAGCAGCTTAGGGACTAGCGGGTCGTACCAAGAGACCCAGTACTTC. Translating gives CASSLGTSGSYQETQYF.

This clonotype has only a few counts. The chain joins TRBV27 to TRBJ1-5; perhaps TRBD1 as D (5 bases). CDR3 length equals 15 residues. Trimming pared 2 bases from V and 7 bases from J, leaving 15 bases between. Germline assignment: CDR1 MNHEY and CDR2 SMNVEV (reference sequence). The CDR3 DNA sequence: TGTGCCAGCAGTTTACGGGCAGGGCGGGGACAGCCCCAGCATTTT. Translated: CASSLRAGRGQPQHF.

The chain joins TRBV7-2 to TRBJ1-3, with 7 bases aligning to TRBD1. V lost 4 bases and J lost 4; bases outside the gene matches: 1. Per germline, CDR1 SGHTA and CDR2 FQGNSA. The CDR3 has 13 amino acids. Here the CDR3 reads CTSSSTGGNTIYF. CDR3 coding DNA: TGTACCAGCAGCTCGACAGGGGGAAACACCATATATTTT.

This clonotype was seen a few times. This chain joins TRBV6-2 or TRBV6-3 and TRBJ1-1; 12 bases align to TRBD1. There are 16 residues in the CDR3. CDR1 is MNHEY and CDR2 is SVGEGT in the germline V gene. The V gene end was trimmed by 7 bases and the J gene end by 1 base; junction bases not matched to a gene: 7. The DNA for the CDR3 is TGTGCCAGCAACGAACCGGGACAGGGGGCGAACACTGAAGCTTTCTTT. Protein product: CASNEPGQGANTEAFF.

The chain carries TRBV19 and TRBJ1-3; the match to TRBD1 covers 7 bases. CDR3 length equals 18 residues. The V gene end was trimmed by 4 bases and the J gene end by 0 bases; junction bases not matched to a gene: 12. CDR1 LNHDA and CDR2 SQIVND come from the germline V gene (reference sequence). The CDR3 region has the DNA TGTGCCAGTAGTACCTGGGACAGCAAATATGCCTCTGGAAACACCATATATTTT. Translating gives CASSTWDSKYASGNTIYF.

Ten or more counts support this clonotype. The chain couples TRBV12-3 or TRBV12-4 to TRBJ2-1; tentative D call: TRBD1 (5 bases). With 5 bases removed from V and 8 bases from J, the gap between germline ends came to 10 bases. The CDR3 totals 12 residues. Written as DNA, the CDR3 is TGTGCCAGCAGTGATCAGGGCTATGAGCAGTTCTTC. This encodes CASSDQGYEQFF.

Only a few counts were recorded for this clonotype. The V and J genes are TRBV6-1 and TRBJ2-3; the D is unclear. This CDR3 is 13 amino acids long. V dropped 6 bases and J dropped 0 bases, with 7 bases sitting between them. Germline V gene data show CDR1 as MNHNS and CDR2 as SASEGT. The CDR3 loop reads CASRHDSTDTQYF. The CDR3 DNA sequence: TGTGCCAGCAGGCACGACAGCACAGATACGCAGTATTTT.

The chain has TRBV5-1 and TRBJ1-1; no definite D call. V was trimmed by 0 bases and J by 3 bases, leaving 15 bases between them. Germline CDR1 SGHRS, CDR2 YFSETQ. The CDR3 is 16 residues long. Written as DNA, the CDR3 is TGCGCCAGCAGCTTGGCAGGTGCACTCACGGACACTGAAGCTTTCTTT. Its translation: CASSLAGALTDTEAFF.

The CDR3 region has the DNA TGTGCCAGCAACCTTAAGGACAGGGGCTACAATCAGCCCCAGCATTTT. Translated: CASNLKDRGYNQPQHF. The chain combines TRBV12-3 or TRBV12-4 with TRBJ1-5; 9 bases agree with TRBD1. Trimming at V came to 7 bases and at J to 3 bases, leaving 10 bases not matched to a gene. This CDR3 has 16 residues.

The chain couples TRBV7-9 to TRBJ1-1; D unresolved. The CDR3 is 13 amino acids. V lost 7 bases to trimming and J lost 1 base, with 10 bases between them. The V gene's germline CDR1 is SEHNR and CDR2 FQNEAQ (reference sequence). The CDR3 loop reads CASTTGGNTEAFF. CDR3 coding DNA: TGTGCCAGCACTACCGGAGGGAACACTGAAGCTTTCTTT. Together with reference TRBV7-9 and TRBJ1-1, the CDR3 gives the full variable domain: DTGVSQNPRHKITKRGQNVTFRCDPISEHNRLYWYRQTLGQGPEFLTYFQNEAQLEKSRLLSDRFSAERPKGSFSTLEIQRTEQGDSAMYLCASTTGGNTEAFFGQGTRLTVV.

The chain recombines TRBV12-3 or TRBV12-4 with TRBJ2-7; tentatively, D is TRBD2 (6 bases). The CDR3 spans 13 residues. The germline V and J ends were trimmed by 3 bases and 4 bases, with 10 bases remaining between them. The CDR3 sequence: CASSFVRGYEQYF. The DNA of the CDR3 is TGTGCCAGCAGTTTTGTACGGGGGTACGAGCAGTACTTC.

This chain links TRBV15 with TRBJ2-1, with a possible D match to TRBD2 (6 bases). The CDR3 length is 15 residues. CDR1 is LNHNV and CDR2 is YYDKDF in the germline V gene (reference sequence). V was cut by 2 bases and J by 2 bases, with 10 bases left in between. CDR3 amino acids: CATSRPRLAYNEQFF. DNA of the CDR3: TGTGCCACCAGCAGACCGAGACTAGCCTACAATGAGCAGTTCTTC.

The chain combines TRBV12-3 or TRBV12-4 with TRBJ1-4, with D perhaps matching TRBD1 (6 bases). Trimming shortened V by 8 bases and J by 3 bases, and 19 bases separated the two germline ends. The CDR3 sequence is 16 residues long. CDR3 sequence (DNA): TGTGCCAGCGTCTTAGGGCCGGGGGGCCCTAATGAAAAACTGTTTTTT. As protein: CASVLGPGGPNEKLFF.

This clonotype has just a few counts. The rearrangement links TRBV4-2 to TRBJ1-2; no clear D. The CDR3 extends over 16 amino acids. Germline loops: CDR1 LGHNA, CDR2 YNFKEQ. V was trimmed by 0 bases and J by 1 base, leaving 12 bases between them. CDR3 bases: TGTGCCAGCAGCCAAGAAGGGCAGGAAGTTAACTATGGCTACACCTTC. Protein: CASSQEGQEVNYGYTF.

There are a few counts of this clonotype. The chain links TRBV7-6 to TRBJ1-3, with 10 nucleotides matching TRBD1. CDR1 and CDR2 from the germline V gene are SGHVS and FNYEAQ. The CDR3 sequence is 17 residues long. V was pared by 5 bases and J by 3 bases, with 10 bases of the junction left unmatched. The CDR3 loop reads CASSISTGGAFGNTIYF. CDR3 DNA: TGTGCCAGCAGCATATCGACAGGGGGCGCGTTTGGAAACACCATATATTTT.

The rearrangement uses TRBV7-9 and TRBJ1-1; TRBD1 matches at 8 bases. The CDR3 sequence is 13 residues long. V was pared by 3 bases and J by 12 bases, with 9 bases of the junction left unmatched. The germline V gene has CDR1 SEHNR and CDR2 FQNEAQ (reference sequence). The CDR3: CASSFGQGRDTFF. In nucleotides, the CDR3 is TGTGCCAGCAGCTTCGGACAGGGCCGGGATACTTTCTTT.

In this sample, this clonotype turned up a few times. V and J are TRBV7-2 and TRBJ2-3; 9 nucleotides align to TRBD2. Per the germline V gene, CDR1 is SGHTA and CDR2 is FQGNSA. V shed 8 bases and J 1 base; nucleotides not matched to a gene: 10. The CDR3 has 16 residues. The CDR3 region has the DNA TGTGCCAGCGGGAGGAAGCGGGGGGTGGGCACAGATACGCAGTATTTT. This translates into CASGRKRGVGTDTQYF.

This clonotype was recorded a few times. The chain uses TRBV27 and TRBJ2-3; D is possibly TRBD1 (7 bases). V was clipped by 10 bases and J by 2 bases, with 13 bases between them. The germline V gene encodes CDR1 MNHEY and CDR2 SMNVEV (reference sequence). The CDR3 spans 13 residues. In DNA, the CDR3 is TGTGCCACCCAGGGGGGCGACACAGATACGCAGTATTTT. Amino acids: CATQGGDTDTQYF.

In its sample, this clonotype was seen a few times. The V and J genes are TRBV27 and TRBJ1-5; D is possibly TRBD1 (5 bases). From germline, CDR1 is MNHEY and CDR2 SMNVEV (reference sequence). The CDR3 consists of 16 residues. The germline V and J ends were trimmed by 3 bases and 0 bases, with 12 bases remaining between them. For the CDR3, the DNA is TGTGCCAGCAGTTTGGGGGGGACGCCTAGCAATCAGCCCCAGCATTTT. Protein sequence: CASSLGGTPSNQPQHF.

This clonotype was seen more than once but under ten times. The V call is TRBV7-2, the J call TRBJ2-7, with D unresolved. There are 14 residues in the CDR3. Looked up from germline, CDR1 is SGHTA and CDR2 is FQGNSA. V lost 1 base and J 7 bases, leaving 14 bases between the germline ends. The CDR3 DNA reads as TGTGCCAGCAGCTTAGACTATATGGAGATAGAGCAGTACTTC. Its protein is CASSLDYMEIEQYF.

In its sample, this clonotype was seen many times. The CDR3 DNA reads as TGTGCCAGCAGCTTTCTCCCCGCTCACGAGCAGTACTTC. Its protein is CASSFLPAHEQYF. J is TRBJ2-7 and V is TRBV7-2, with D unclear. Germline V lookup: CDR1 SGHTA, CDR2 FQGNSA. Deletions cut 3 bases from V and 5 bases from J, with 11 bases between. CDR3 length: 13 amino acids. The variable domain in full, with the rest retrieved from reference TRBV7-2 and TRBJ2-7, is GAGVSQSPSNKVTEKGKDVELRCDPISGHTALYWYRQSLGQGLEFLIYFQGNSAPDKSGLPSDRFSAERTGGSVSTLTIQRTQQEDSAVYLCASSFLPAHEQYFGPGTRLTVT.

The genes are TRBV5-8 and TRBJ1-1; D gene unclear. V lost 4 bases to trimming and J lost 5 bases, with 9 bases between them. This CDR3 region has 12 residues. Germline CDR1 reads SGHTS; CDR2 reads YDEGEE. In nucleotides, the CDR3 is TGTGCCAGCAGCCGACCGGGGACTGAAGCTTTCTTT. As protein: CASSRPGTEAFF.

This clonotype has a handful of counts. The chain employs TRBV7-2 and TRBJ2-3, with D tentatively TRBD1 (5 bases). The CDR3 loop spans 15 amino acids. From germline, CDR1 is SGHTA and CDR2 FQGNSA. Trimming pared 1 base from V and 4 bases from J, leaving 12 bases between. CDR3 DNA sequence: TGTGCCAGCAGCTTAGAGGGCAGGGCGGCAGATACGCAGTATTTT. Protein sequence: CASSLEGRAADTQYF.

The CDR3 here is CASTAARDLPYGYTF. The CDR3, as DNA: TGTGCCAGCACCGCAGCCCGGGACCTTCCCTATGGCTACACCTTC. V gene TRBV6-6 combines with J gene TRBJ1-2; TRBD1 is a possible D gene (5 bases). V lost 7 bases and J 4 bases, leaving 19 bases between the germline ends. CDR3 size: 15 residues. Germline CDR1 MNHNY, CDR2 SVGAGI (reference sequence).

The rearrangement joins TRBV6-1 to TRBJ1-4, with 10 bases aligning to TRBD1. The CDR3 extends over 20 amino acids. Germline values: CDR1 MNHNS, CDR2 SASEGT. The J segment lost 8 bases and the V segment lost 6 bases, leaving 24 bases of the junction unmatched. CDR3 residues: CASSAFLPGQGPTLGEKLFF. The CDR3 region has the DNA TGTGCCAGCAGCGCCTTCCTCCCGGGACAGGGGCCGACCTTAGGAGAAAAACTGTTTTTT.